Sequencing of this TCR beta chain was carried out in a study of blood T cells in healthy people across ages. Trimming took 2 bases from V and 6 from J, leaving 18 bases between them. CDR3 length equals 16 residues. Germline CDR1 MNHEY, CDR2 SVGEGT. With a J-beta primer mix and a sample-barcoded 5' primer, a second PCR ran roughly 6 to 11 cycles. Every cDNA was tagged by a template-switch adaptor with 12 random nucleotides. Each CDR3 protein gets one entry after TCRdb re-called the 5' RACE reads with MiXCR. The table records approximately 800,000 distinct CDR3 sequences, 46% of them present only once. The specimen was blood. This TCR came from an elderly man in good health. V usage is TRBV6-2 or TRBV6-3 and J usage is TRBJ2-3, with a possible D match to TRBD2 (6 bases). DNA of the CDR3: TGTGCCAGCAGTTACGTGAAGGGAGGCTTCCCGGATACGCAGTATTTT. It encodes CASSYVKGGFPDTQYF.